This passage covers 10 T cell receptor beta chains from one sample sequenced in a study of spatial heterogeneity in lung cancer. TCRdb called the 5' RACE reads again in MiXCR, with one record for every CDR3 protein. The sample holds under 25,000 distinct CDR3 sequences, less than 6% seen once. Time point in this sample: sample taken at primary tumor resection. This specimen was PBMCs, taken at surgery. These receptors all come from a male donor with early-stage non-small cell lung cancer.

This clonotype was counted a few times. V is TRBV7-6 and J is TRBJ1-6, with D unresolved. V shed 5 bases and J shed 5 bases, with 13 bases lying between them. The germline gives CDR1 SGHVS, CDR2 FNYEAQ. This CDR3 contains 15 residues. The CDR3, as DNA: TGTGCCAGCAGCCCCCGGACGGGAAATAATTCACCCCTCCACTTT. It codes for CASSPRTGNNSPLHF.

V and J are TRBV11-2 and TRBJ1-4, with 7 bases lining up with TRBD1. The V segment lost 3 bases and the J segment 8 bases; nucleotides outside the gene matches: 0. Germline V CDR1 and CDR2: SGHAT, FQNNGV. The CDR3 has 12 amino acids. In DNA form, the CDR3 reads TGTGCCAGCAGCTTCAGGGGGGAAAAACTGTTTTTT. It specifies CASSFRGEKLFF.

The chain has TRBV29-1 and TRBJ2-3; tentative D call: TRBD1 (6 bases). There are 13 residues in the CDR3. Germline V gene data show CDR1 as SQVTM and CDR2 as ANQGSEA. V lost 4 bases and J lost 4, with 12 bases in between. CDR3 in amino acids: CSVARGTPDTQYF. As DNA, the CDR3 is TGCAGCGTTGCAAGGGGGACCCCAGATACGCAGTATTTT.

Ten or more counts support this clonotype. This rearrangement joins TRBV5-1 to TRBJ2-5; 7 bases fit TRBD1. Trimming removed 0 bases from V and 2 bases from J; junction bases left unmatched: 4. The CDR3 contains 15 residues. The germline gives CDR1 SGHRS, CDR2 YFSETQ. Here the CDR3 DNA reads TGCGCCAGCAGCTTGGGACAGGGAAGTCAAGAGACCCAGTACTTC. Encoded protein: CASSLGQGSQETQYF.

In its sample, this clonotype was seen many times. The rearrangement joins TRBV6-2 or TRBV6-3 to TRBJ1-2; D not resolved. CDR1 MNHEY and CDR2 SVGEGT come from the germline V gene. Trimming removed 2 bases at V and 0 bases at J, with 16 bases between. This CDR3 region has 17 residues. The chain's CDR3 is CASSYGWRKFSNYGYTF. In nucleotides, the CDR3 is TGTGCCAGCAGTTACGGGTGGCGGAAGTTTTCTAACTATGGCTACACCTTC.

At least ten counts were recorded for this clonotype. This chain links TRBV28 with TRBJ2-7, with a tentative D call TRBD1 (5 bases). The CDR3 is made up of 14 amino acids. Per germline, CDR1 MDHEN and CDR2 SYDVKM. Trimming stripped 3 bases from V and 6 bases from J, with 15 bases between. CDR3 sequence: CASSLGQGSIEQYF. CDR3 sequence (DNA): TGTGCCAGCAGTTTGGGGCAGGGATCGATCGAGCAGTACTTC.

At least ten counts were recorded for this clonotype. The chain joins TRBV10-2 to TRBJ2-5, with 12 bases identical to TRBD1. This CDR3 region has 19 residues. Trimming cost V 8 bases and J 5 bases; bases outside gene matches: 21. Germline-derived CDR1 and CDR2 are WSHSY and SAAADI. CDR3 protein: CASGPPGQGALRRSETQYF. The CDR3 DNA reads TGCGCCAGCGGACCACCGGGACAGGGGGCTTTGAGGCGGTCGGAGACCCAGTACTTC.

There are many counts of this clonotype. This rearrangement joins TRBV3-1 to TRBJ1-1; D remains unclear. The CDR3 sequence is 15 residues long. V dropped 1 base and J dropped 2 bases, with 11 bases sitting between them. From germline, CDR1 is LGHDT and CDR2 YNNKEL (reference sequence). The CDR3 bases are TGTGCCAGCAGCCAAGGGGGATGGGCCAACACTGAAGCTTTCTTT. Its protein product is CASSQGGWANTEAFF.

The chain joins TRBV9 to TRBJ2-1; D remains ambiguous. The CDR3 is 13 residues long. Deletions cut 0 bases from V and 4 bases from J, with 5 bases between. CDR1 is SGDLS, CDR2 YYNGEE, per germline. The CDR3: CASSVAGYNEQFF. CDR3 nucleotide sequence: TGTGCCAGCAGCGTAGCCGGGTACAATGAGCAGTTCTTC.

This clonotype was counted ten times or more. The chain has TRBV28 and TRBJ2-1, with 8 bases fitting TRBD1. Germline assignment: CDR1 MDHEN and CDR2 SYDVKM. Unmatched junction bases numbered 13, after V lost 6 bases and J lost 3 bases. The length of the CDR3 is 17 residues. The CDR3, as DNA: TGTGCCAGCAGCCTTCCCCGGGACAGGCCCCTCTACAATGAGCAGTTCTTC. Translation: CASSLPRDRPLYNEQFF.